This entry lists 30 T cell receptor beta chains sequenced from one sample in a study of Ad26.COV2.S vaccination and SARS-CoV-2 variants. Generated by immunoSEQ multiplex PCR, the TCRdb table keeps only in-frame clones and is missing some. The sample lists under 150,000 clones, more than 80% seen once, with around 5% in the top ten. The sequenced sample was peripheral blood, obtained after recovery from COVID-19. These receptors came from a human donor who had recovered from COVID-19.

The chain links TRBV5-1 to TRBJ2-2; TRBD1 is a possible D gene (6 bases). CDR1 and CDR2 (germline): SGHRS, YFSETQ. The CDR3 is made up of 15 amino acids. Trimming took 2 bases from V and 5 from J, leaving 13 bases between them. For the CDR3, the DNA is TGCGCCAGCAGCTTACAGGGCGCGGAAACCGGGGAGCTGTTTTTT. Translation: CASSLQGAETGELFF.

This rearrangement joins TRBV12-3 or TRBV12-4 to TRBJ1-2; a weak D match, TRBD1 (6 bases). The germline V and J ends were trimmed by 5 bases and 8 bases, with 12 bases remaining between them. This CDR3 has 12 residues. This CDR3 reads CASSQQGLGYTF. The CDR3 DNA follows: TGTGCCAGCAGTCAACAGGGACTCGGCTACACCTTC.

This sequence joins TRBV19 and TRBJ1-5, with TRBD1 as a possible D gene (5 bases). The V gene lost 8 bases and the J gene lost 7 bases, with 12 bases spanning the gap. CDR1 and CDR2 from the germline V gene are LNHDA and SQIVND (reference sequence). This CDR3 is 12 amino acids long. This chain's CDR3 is CASGGNLQPQHF. The CDR3 coding sequence is TGTGCCAGTGGGGGAAATCTGCAGCCCCAGCATTTT.

The CDR3 loop reads CASTPGQEWQPQHF. The DNA for the CDR3 is TGTGCCAGCACCCCAGGACAGGAATGGCAGCCCCAGCATTTT. The chain carries TRBV6-6 and TRBJ1-5; 7 positions agree with TRBD1. The germline V gene has CDR1 MNHNY and CDR2 SVGAGI (reference sequence). The CDR3 has 14 amino acids. The trim removed 7 bases at V and 7 bases at J, leaving 10 bases unmatched.

This sequence joins TRBV15 and TRBJ2-5; D call uncertain. The CDR3 sequence is 13 residues long. Trimming took off 3 bases at V and 2 bases at J, with 7 bases between the two ends. Germline V gene lookup returns CDR1 LNHNV and CDR2 YYDKDF (reference sequence). The CDR3 loop is CATSRREQETQYF. CDR3 nucleotides: TGTGCCACCAGCAGGCGCGAACAAGAGACCCAGTACTTC.

The chain carries TRBV27 and TRBJ2-7, with D perhaps matching TRBD1 (5 bases). With 1 base removed from V and 0 bases from J, the gap between germline ends came to 13 bases. Germline-derived CDR1 and CDR2 are MNHEY and SMNVEV (reference sequence). The CDR3 totals 16 residues. CDR3 DNA sequence: TGTGCCAGCAGTTTATGGACCCCGACAGTCTCCTACGAGCAGTACTTC. Translation gives CASSLWTPTVSYEQYF.

The chain uses TRBV27 and TRBJ2-7; TRBD1 aligns across 9 bases. The junction had 7 bases not matched to a gene; V was cut back by 5 bases and J by 5 bases. The germline V gene encodes CDR1 MNHEY and CDR2 SMNVEV (reference sequence). The CDR3 totals 14 residues. The DNA for the CDR3 is TGTGCCAGCAGTCCGGGACAGGGTCGCCACGAGCAGTACTTC. Encoded protein: CASSPGQGRHEQYF.

This clone has only one observation. V and J are TRBV4-3 and TRBJ2-7, with 9 bases fitting TRBD1. With 1 base clipped from V and 0 bases from J, the junction kept 1 base outside the gene matches. CDR3 length: 15 amino acids. CDR1 and CDR2 from the germline V gene are LGHNA and YSLEER. The CDR3 loop is CASSQGDRDSYEQYF. CDR3 bases: TGCGCCAGCAGCCAAGGGGACAGGGACTCCTACGAGCAGTACTTC.

The chain is built from TRBV28 and TRBJ2-7, with 8 nucleotides matching TRBD1. CDR1 is MDHEN, CDR2 SYDVKM, per germline. This CDR3 is built from 15 residues. The V gene end was trimmed by 4 bases and the J gene end by 0 bases; junction bases not matched to a gene: 5. The CDR3 here is CASSSGQASSYEQYF. In DNA, the CDR3 is TGTGCCAGCAGTTCGGGACAGGCGAGCTCCTACGAGCAGTACTTC.

This clone has only one observation. The chain uses TRBV19 and TRBJ2-7; either TRBD1 or TRBD2 may fit D (5 bases each). Germline lookup yields CDR1 LNHDA and CDR2 SQIVND (reference sequence). The CDR3 is 13 residues long. The V and J ends lost 5 bases and 3 bases respectively, with 11 bases between them. The CDR3 DNA sequence: TGTGCCAGTAGTCCGTTTGGGGGCTACGAGCAGTACTTC. This sequence encodes CASSPFGGYEQYF.

This clone was seen a handful of times. V and J are TRBV29-1 and TRBJ2-5, with 13 bases matching TRBD2. After removal of 0 bases from V and 5 bases from J, the junction contained 6 bases not matched to a gene. Germline values: CDR1 SQVTM, CDR2 ANQGSEA. This CDR3 is built from 16 residues. CDR3 nucleotides: TGCAGCGTTGAAGATCTAGGGACTAGCGGGACGGAGACCCAGTACTTC. As protein: CSVEDLGTSGTETQYF.

The genes are TRBV30 and TRBJ1-1; D is possibly TRBD1 (6 bases). Trimming left V 6 bases short and J 11 bases short, with 16 bases between. The CDR3 has 11 amino acids. From germline, CDR1 is GTSNPN and CDR2 SVGIG (reference sequence). The CDR3 DNA reads as TGTGCCTGTGGGGGGCGGACGGGGGCTTTCTTT. This codes for CACGGRTGAFF.

V gene TRBV28 combines with J gene TRBJ1-1, with 9 bases that match TRBD1. V was pared by 9 bases and J by 3 bases, with 17 bases of the junction left unmatched. The CDR3 length is 17 residues. The germline gives CDR1 MDHEN, CDR2 SYDVKM. CDR3 loop: CASLTPPGQGSHTEAFF. The CDR3 nucleotides read TGTGCCAGTCTCACCCCCCCGGGACAGGGTAGTCACACTGAAGCTTTCTTT.

The genes are TRBV4-3 and TRBJ2-3; 10 positions agree with TRBD2. CDR3 length: 17 amino acids. The germline V gene encodes CDR1 LGHNA and CDR2 YSLEER. The V segment lost 0 bases and the J segment 1 base; nucleotides outside the gene matches: 4. The CDR3 DNA reads as TGCGCCAGCAGCCAAGAGGTCGGACTAGCGGGCACAGATACGCAGTATTTT. Translation: CASSQEVGLAGTDTQYF.

This chain joins TRBV7-8 and TRBJ1-3; D uncertain. Between the trimmed V and J ends, which lost 5 bases and 2 bases, there was a span of 13 bases. There are 15 residues in the CDR3. Looked up from germline, CDR1 is SGHVS and CDR2 is FQNEAQ. The CDR3 DNA reads TGTGCCAGCAGCGTAGGCTCTGGGCCTGGAAACACCATATATTTT. It yields the protein CASSVGSGPGNTIYF.

In nucleotides, the CDR3 is TGTGCCAGCAGCCGGTCGACGACCCAGTACTTC. Protein: CASSRSTTQYF. The V and J genes are TRBV7-2 and TRBJ2-5; D ambiguous. Per the germline V gene, CDR1 is SGHTA and CDR2 is FQGNSA. The germline V and J ends were trimmed by 5 bases and 7 bases, with 8 bases remaining between them. This CDR3 spans 11 amino acids.

This clone was seen a handful of times. This chain uses TRBV6-4 with TRBJ2-1; perhaps TRBD2 as D (6 bases). Germline V lookup: CDR1 MRHNA, CDR2 SNTAGT. The CDR3 consists of 14 residues. Trimming took 4 bases from V and 11 from J, leaving 18 bases between them. This CDR3 is CASSATGTGGQQFF. CDR3 bases: TGTGCCAGCAGTGCCACCGGGACTGGAGGGCAGCAGTTCTTC.

Only one count was recorded for this clone. The V gene is TRBV6-4, the J gene TRBJ2-1, with 11 bases aligning to TRBD2. The germline CDR1 and CDR2 sequences are MRHNA and SNTAGT. This CDR3 has 15 residues. Trimming at V came to 7 bases and at J to 10 bases, leaving 12 bases not matched to a gene. Here the CDR3 reads CASKALAGGYTEQFF. The DNA of the CDR3 is TGTGCCAGCAAGGCCCTAGCGGGGGGTTATACCGAGCAGTTCTTC.

The chain uses TRBV28 and TRBJ2-3; D possibly matches TRBD1 or TRBD2 (5 bases each). Germline CDR1 reads MDHEN; CDR2 reads SYDVKM. The CDR3 sequence is 15 residues long. With 5 bases removed from V and 6 bases from J, the gap between germline ends came to 18 bases. The CDR3 nucleotides are TGTGCCAGCAGTCCCCCGGGGACGGGGACGGATACGCAGTATTTT. Its translation is CASSPPGTGTDTQYF.

The genes are TRBV2 and TRBJ2-1; 11 bases are shared with TRBD1. The CDR3 sequence is 15 residues long. Germline V gives CDR1 SNHLY, CDR2 FYNNEI. Trimming took 3 bases from V and 6 from J; bases not matched to a gene: 4. The CDR3 DNA sequence: TGTGCCAGCAGTGATATTGGACAGGGGGCCAATGAGCAGTTCTTC. Translation gives CASSDIGQGANEQFF.

The genes are TRBV11-2 and TRBJ1-1; D is uncertain. V lost 5 bases and J lost 4, with 11 bases in between. The CDR3 has 13 amino acids. Germline assignment: CDR1 SGHAT and CDR2 FQNNGV. CDR3 protein: CASSRSLATEAFF. DNA of the CDR3: TGTGCCAGCAGCCGGTCCCTCGCCACTGAAGCTTTCTTT.

V usage is TRBV7-4 and J usage is TRBJ1-5, with D hard to call. Germline V gives CDR1 SGHVT, CDR2 SQSDAQ. This CDR3 region has 15 residues. With 6 bases removed from V and 0 bases from J, the gap between germline ends came to 12 bases. CDR3 DNA: TGTGCCAGCAGGCAGCCCGACATTAGCAATCAGCCCCAGCATTTT. It yields the protein CASRQPDISNQPQHF.

This chain joins TRBV7-2 and TRBJ1-5; D may be TRBD1 (6 bases). Germline V gene data show CDR1 as SGHTA and CDR2 as FQGNSA. With 0 bases removed from V and 3 bases from J, the gap between germline ends came to 15 bases. CDR3 length: 17 amino acids. CDR3 loop: CASSLAPPGAINQPQHF. In DNA form, the CDR3 reads TGTGCCAGCAGCTTAGCGCCCCCAGGGGCTATCAATCAGCCCCAGCATTTT.

V usage is TRBV5-1 and J usage is TRBJ2-2; 7 bases align to TRBD1. This CDR3 is 16 amino acids long. Looked up from germline, CDR1 is SGHRS and CDR2 is YFSETQ. With 0 bases clipped from V and 3 bases from J, the junction kept 5 bases outside the gene matches. CDR3 protein: CASSLGRTGDTGELFF. For the CDR3, the DNA is TGCGCCAGCAGCTTGGGTAGGACAGGAGACACCGGGGAGCTGTTTTTT.

This clone was counted only a few times. DNA for the CDR3: TGTGCCAGCACCCCCTCATTGGACAGGCCTTACGAGCAGTACTTC. It specifies CASTPSLDRPYEQYF. The chain links TRBV5-4 to TRBJ2-7, with 7 bases aligning to TRBD1. J was trimmed by 4 bases and V by 6 bases; bases with no gene match: 13. In germline, CDR1 is SGHNT, CDR2 YYREEE (reference sequence). The CDR3 totals 15 residues.

The chain is built from TRBV5-5 and TRBJ1-5; D gene uncertain. The CDR3 sequence is 13 residues long. Trimming took off 1 base at V and 4 bases at J, with 6 bases between the two ends. The V gene's germline CDR1 is SGHKS and CDR2 YYEKEE (reference sequence). The CDR3, as DNA: TGTGCCAGCAGCTTGTCCGGTAATCAGCCCCAGCATTTT. This translates into CASSLSGNQPQHF.

The chain carries TRBV3-1 (or the pseudogene TRBV3-2) and TRBJ2-5, with 8 nucleotides matching TRBD2. Germline V gives CDR1 LGHDT, CDR2 YNNKEL (reference sequence). The CDR3 has 17 residues. With V trimmed by 4 bases and J by 1 base, 11 bases remained unmatched. In nucleotides, the CDR3 is TGTGCCAGCAGCCCCAATCGGGGGGGGGCCCCCCAAGAGACCCAGTACTTC. Residues: CASSPNRGGAPQETQYF.

This chain links TRBV12-5 with TRBJ1-1, with D possibly matching TRBD1 (5 bases). Deletions cut 1 base from V and 0 bases from J, with 12 bases between. This CDR3 region has 16 residues. Germline V gene lookup returns CDR1 LGHNT and CDR2 FRNRAP. CDR3 amino acids: CASGLALGAMNTEAFF. The CDR3 DNA is TGTGCTAGTGGTTTGGCCCTTGGGGCGATGAACACTGAAGCTTTCTTT.

V usage is TRBV5-4 and J usage is TRBJ1-2, with D possibly matching TRBD1 (6 bases). CDR3 size: 15 residues. V was pared by 4 bases and J by 4 bases, with 17 bases between. CDR1 is SGHNT, CDR2 YYREEE, per germline (reference sequence). The CDR3 spells CASSPTGHSLYGYTF. CDR3 DNA sequence: TGTGCCAGCAGCCCTACGGGACACTCGCTCTATGGCTACACCTTC.

The V gene is TRBV28, the J gene TRBJ2-7, with TRBD1 matching over 8 bases. Germline V gene sequence: CDR1 MDHEN, CDR2 SYDVKM. The CDR3 is 13 amino acids. J was trimmed by 3 bases and V by 7 bases; bases with no gene match: 5. The CDR3: CASTPGGGYEQYF. As DNA, the CDR3 is TGTGCCAGCACCCCAGGGGGCGGCTACGAGCAGTACTTC.